The rows below give T cell receptor beta chains drawn from one sample of a study of OX40 agonist ivuxolimab in advanced cancers. This table comes from immunoSEQ multiplex PCR, and its TCRdb copy is limited to in-frame clones, with some not included. The table has roughly 40,000 clones, 85% to 90% seen once. This specimen was CD4+ or CD8+ T cells sorted from blood, taken in a trial of the OX40 agonist ivuxolimab. These receptors were obtained from an adult with an advanced solid tumor such as melanoma, head and neck, liver or kidney cancer. Both conserved end residues are part of each CDR3. The D gene is left open where the match is weak. Size values are once, few and many counts, or a class for expanded clones, and some rows have none.

. | . | TRBJ2-6 | TRBV9 | TGTGCCAGCAGCGTGGGGACGGCCAGCTCTGGGGCCAACGTCCTGACTTTC | CASSVGTASSGANVLTF
. | . | TRBJ1-5 | TRBV2 | TGTGCCAGCAGTACCGGGCCGGGGTTGGGCAATCAGCCCCAGCATTTT | CASSTGPGLGNQPQHF
. | . | TRBJ1-1 | TRBV7-2 | TGTGCCAGCAGCTCCGGGACACAAAACACTGAAGCTTTCTTT | CASSSGTQNTEAFF
. | . | TRBJ2-1 | TRBV9 | TGTGCCAGCAGCGTAGCTGGCAATGAGCAGTTCTTC | CASSVAGNEQFF
. | TRBD2 | TRBJ2-1 | TRBV28 | TGTGCCAGCAGTGGGGGGGAGACACTCTACAATGAGCAGTTCTTC | CASSGGETLYNEQFF
. | . | TRBJ1-1 | TRBV29-1 | TGCAGCGTTGAAGTCCCACAGGGAGGGGCTTTCTTT | CSVEVPQGGAFF
few | . | TRBJ1-6 | TRBV6-6 | TGTGCCAGCAGGTGGGGGCAGGAAGGGTCACCCCTCCACTTT | CASRWGQEGSPLHF
. | TRBD2 | TRBJ2-3 | TRBV30 | TGTGCCTGGAGGTCGGGGGGACTCGGAGGCACAGATACGCAGTATTTT | CAWRSGGLGGTDTQYF
once | . | TRBJ1-1 | TRBV4-3 | TGCGCCAGCAGCCAAGATGGCAGGGGCGGGGCTGAAGCTTTCTTT | CASSQDGRGGAEAFF
. | TRBD1 | TRBJ1-1 | TRBV5-4 | TGTGCCAGCAGCCCGGGACAGATGAACACTGAAGCTTTCTTT | CASSPGQMNTEAFF
. | . | TRBJ2-5 | TRBV2 | TGTGCCAGCAGTGAAAAACAGGGCGAGGCAGAGACCCAGTACTTC | CASSEKQGEAETQYF
once | . | TRBJ1-5 | TRBV5-6 | TGTGCCAGCAGCAGGACAGTAGGCAATCAGCCCCAGCATTTT | CASSRTVGNQPQHF
once | . | TRBJ1-1 | TRBV27 | TGTGCCAGCAGTTTAAGGAGAGGCGTGAACACTGAAGCTTTCTTT | CASSLRRGVNTEAFF
. | TRBD2 | TRBJ2-5 | TRBV2 | TGTGCCAGCAGTGAGGAGGTAGCGGGGGTAGAGACCCAGTACTTC | CASSEEVAGVETQYF
. | . | TRBJ1-6 | TRBV5-3 | TGTGCCAGAAGCCTGAGGCGAAATTCCCCCCTCCACTTT | CARSLRRNSPLHF